This entry features one TCR beta chain sequence. What it binds is not known. Measured with immunoSEQ multiplex PCR; TCRdb has only the in-frame clones, and not every one. Of about 18,000 clones in the sample, just over 90% are singletons; the top ten hold 0.89%. The data are from a study of B cell selection in AIRE deficiency. Sorted regulatory T cells were CD4-positive, CD25-high and CD127-low or negative. Findings of the study overall: With only TCRbeta sequenced, roughly 37% of shared healthy Treg sequences overlapped Tconv.

The receptor comes from a human donor in good health. Sequenced input: CD4+CD25+ Tregs sorted from PBMCs.

CDR3 in DNA: TGTGCCAGCAGCTTAGCGGTTAGGGCCCTCTCCTACGAGCAGTACTTC. It yields the protein CASSLAVRALSYEQYF. The chain combines TRBV11-1 with TRBJ2-7; D is undetermined. V was trimmed by 0 bases and J by 0 bases, leaving 12 bases between them. Germline loops: CDR1 SGHAT, CDR2 FQDESV (reference sequence). This CDR3 has 16 amino acids.